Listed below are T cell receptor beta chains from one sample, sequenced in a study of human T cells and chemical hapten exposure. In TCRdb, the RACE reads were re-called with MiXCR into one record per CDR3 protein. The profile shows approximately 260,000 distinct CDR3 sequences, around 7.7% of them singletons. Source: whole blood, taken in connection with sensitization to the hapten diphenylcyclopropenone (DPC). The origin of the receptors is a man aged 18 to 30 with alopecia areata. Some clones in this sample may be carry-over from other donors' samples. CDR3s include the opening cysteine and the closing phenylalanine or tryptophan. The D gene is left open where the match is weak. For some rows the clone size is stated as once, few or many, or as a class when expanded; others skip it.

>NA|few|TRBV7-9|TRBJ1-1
TGTGCCAGCTGCAACCTTGGGGGCAACACTGAAGCTTTCTTT
CASCNLGGNTEAFF
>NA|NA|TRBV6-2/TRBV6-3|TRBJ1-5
TGTGCCAGCAGATACACGTTCAGGGGCGGGAGTCAGCCCCAGCATTTT
CASRYTFRGGSQPQHF
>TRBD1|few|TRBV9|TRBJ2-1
TGTGCCAGCAGCGGTAGAAGGACAGGGGACCACAATGAGCAGTTCTTC
CASSGRRTGDHNEQFF
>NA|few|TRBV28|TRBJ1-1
TGTGCCAGCAGTGGCAGGGAGCTTATTCTAGAAGCTTTCTTT
CASSGRELILEAFF
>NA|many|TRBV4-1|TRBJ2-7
TGCGCCAGCAGCCAAGACAGGGGTAGCTCCTACGAGCAGTACTTC
CASSQDRGSSYEQYF
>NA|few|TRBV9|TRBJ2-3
TGTGCCAGCAGTGGGCGGGGAATGGCAGATACGCAGTATTTT
CASSGRGMADTQYF
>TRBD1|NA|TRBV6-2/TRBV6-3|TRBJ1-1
TGTGCCAGCAGTTACGGGGACAGGGGGCGGACTGAAGCTTTCTTT
CASSYGDRGRTEAFF
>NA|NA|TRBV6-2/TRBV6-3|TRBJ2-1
TGTGCCAGCAGTCGTCCAATTCTAGGGAAAAATGAGCAGTTCTTC
CASSRPILGKNEQFF
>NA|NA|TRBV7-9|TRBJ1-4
TGTGCCAGCAGCTCACCCCCCCCGATTAATGAAAAACTGTTTTTT
CASSSPPPINEKLFF
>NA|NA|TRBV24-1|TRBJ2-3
TGTGCCACCAGTTCGGAGGGGGTAAAAGCAGATACGCAGTATTTT
CATSSEGVKADTQYF
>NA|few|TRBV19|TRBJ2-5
TGTGCCAGTAGTATATCAGGGGAAGGGGGGACCCAGTACTTC
CASSISGEGGTQYF
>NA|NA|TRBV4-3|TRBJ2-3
TGCGCCAGCAGCCAAGAAGCCCCCCGGGCAGATACGCAGTATTTT
CASSQEAPRADTQYF
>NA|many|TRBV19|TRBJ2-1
TGTGCCAGTAGTATTGTCCCAGTATACAATGAGCAGTTCTTC
CASSIVPVYNEQFF
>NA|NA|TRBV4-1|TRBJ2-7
TGCGCCAGCAGCCTACAATTAGGAGGGGGATACGAGCAGTACTTC
CASSLQLGGGYEQYF
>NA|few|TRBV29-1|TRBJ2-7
TGCAGCGTTTGGTTCGGGGTTGATTACGAGCAGTACTTC
CSVWFGVDYEQYF
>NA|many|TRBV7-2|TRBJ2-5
TGTGCCAGCAGCCTCACGAGGAGTTCTCAAGAGACCCAGTACTTC
CASSLTRSSQETQYF
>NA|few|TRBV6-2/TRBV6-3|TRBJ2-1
TGTGCCAGCAGTTACGGGCACAATGAGCAGTTCTTC
CASSYGHNEQFF
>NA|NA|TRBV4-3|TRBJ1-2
TGCGCCAGCAGCCAAGATCGTTGGGACAACTATGGCTACACCTTC
CASSQDRWDNYGYTF
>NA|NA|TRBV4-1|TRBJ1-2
TGCGCCAGCAGCCCGGGAATATTCGGAGGAACCGGGTATGGCTACACCTTC
CASSPGIFGGTGYGYTF
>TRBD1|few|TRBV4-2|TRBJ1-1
TGTGCCAGCAGCCAAGATGGGGACAGGGCAAACACTGAAGCTTTCTTT
CASSQDGDRANTEAFF
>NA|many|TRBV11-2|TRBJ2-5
TGTGCCAGCAGCTTAGATTTAAGGGTTGAAGAGACCCAGTACTTC
CASSLDLRVEETQYF
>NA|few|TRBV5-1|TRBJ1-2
TGCGCCAGCAGCCGGAGGGGATTCGACTATGGCTACACCTTC
CASSRRGFDYGYTF
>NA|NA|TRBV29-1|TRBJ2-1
TGCAGCGTTTATATTAGGGGTGAGCAGTTCTTC
CSVYIRGEQFF
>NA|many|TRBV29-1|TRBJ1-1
TGCAGCGTTGCAAGGCCAGTAGGGGGTTTGAACACTGAAGCTTTCTTT
CSVARPVGGLNTEAFF
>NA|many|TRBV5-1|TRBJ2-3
TGCGCCAGCAGCAAGACTCTGAGCACAGATACGCAGTATTTT
CASSKTLSTDTQYF
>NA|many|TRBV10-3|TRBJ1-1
TGTGCCATCAGGAGGGGGACGGCCATCACTGAAGCTTTCTTT
CAIRRGTAITEAFF